This TCR beta chain was recovered during a study of control samples from healthy donors and cancer patients. Generated by immunoSEQ multiplex PCR, the TCRdb table keeps only in-frame clones and is missing some. The sample includes roughly 190,000 clones, around 91% of them seen just once. The CDR3 spans 14 residues. Germline CDR1 reads SGHTA; CDR2 reads FQGNSA. V was trimmed by 1 base and J by 3 bases, leaving 10 bases between them. The sample comprised blood. This TCR was recovered from a young woman in good health. This chain connects TRBV7-2 to TRBJ2-7, with D perhaps being TRBD1 or TRBD2 (5 bases each). The CDR3 spells CASSLGWDRYEQYF. The DNA of the CDR3 is TGTGCCAGCAGCTTAGGGTGGGACCGCTACGAGCAGTACTTC.